This record covers a single T cell receptor (beta chain). What it binds is unknown. The V gene end was trimmed by 4 bases and the J gene end by 7 bases; junction bases not matched to a gene: 3. CDR1 is SEHNR, CDR2 FQNEAQ, per germline (reference sequence). CDR3 size: 13 residues. PCR amplification relied on 60 Vbeta primers (plus 13 Jbeta primers). Only in-frame clones appear in the TCRdb table, and some are missing; sequencing was by immunoSEQ multiplex PCR. The sample holds 110,000 or so clones, roughly 82% seen once. This entry belongs to a study of cytomegalovirus exposure and HLA in healthy donors. Findings and limits, study-wide: TCR beta chains numbering more than 150 were designated cytomegalovirus-associated.

The rearrangement links TRBV7-9 to TRBJ2-1; the match to TRBD2 covers 8 bases. This TCR was recovered from a woman aged 18-30 years in good health and CMV-seronegative. Sequencing was done on a sample of PBMCs. The CDR3 DNA sequence: TGTGCCAGCAGCTCGGGGGGGCGGAATGAGCAGTTCTTC. It encodes CASSSGGRNEQFF.